A selection of T cell receptor beta chains follows, all from one sample in a study of stem cell transplantation in POMP-related autoinflammatory disease. Only in-frame clones appear in the TCRdb table, and some are missing; sequencing was by immunoSEQ multiplex PCR. This sample has tens of thousands of clones, with roughly 88% found just once. The sample here was CD4+ T cells from PBMCs, taken after stem cell transplantation. These receptors all stem from a human patient with POMP-related autoinflammation and immune dysregulation (PRAID). Some T cells may possibly be graft donor cells. Each CDR3 is given with its conserved first and last residue.

CDR3	V	J
CASSAQGRPDTQYF	TRBV2	TRBJ2-3
CARTHGTLYNEQFF	TRBV30	TRBJ2-1
CASSQDSDRNTIYF	TRBV3-1/TRBV3-2	TRBJ1-3
CASSRDGTDNEQFF	TRBV3-1/TRBV3-2	TRBJ2-1
CASSLAADYGYTF	TRBV11-1	TRBJ1-2
CASRRQGGIQETQYF	TRBV28	TRBJ2-5
CASSPRTGFQPQHF	TRBV28	TRBJ1-5
CASSLGLVAADTQYF	TRBV5-1	TRBJ2-3
CASSFQGNTEAFF	TRBV12-3/TRBV12-4	TRBJ1-1
CASSPPVAGGGETQYF	TRBV18	TRBJ2-5
CASSLRDRRFRETQYF	TRBV28	TRBJ2-5
CASKPGTSKVPYNEQFF	TRBV5-4	TRBJ2-1
CASRRGADTQYF	TRBV5-1	TRBJ2-3
CASSVDSSKGHQETQYF	TRBV9	TRBJ2-5
CASSQDASGNSYEQYF	TRBV4-2	TRBJ2-7
CASTRETQYF	TRBV6-5	TRBJ2-5
CASSQGTVSGNTIYF	TRBV3-1/TRBV3-2	TRBJ1-3
CASSPQPRDREDYYGYTF	TRBV10-1	TRBJ1-2
CASSPHTGEVNTEAFF	TRBV18	TRBJ1-1
CASSEGDHSNQPQHF	TRBV2	TRBJ1-5
CSGVVSGSTDTQYF	TRBV29-1	TRBJ2-3
CASSMPGGSYNEQFF	TRBV19	TRBJ2-1
CASSLWGMAGSGYGYTF	TRBV28	TRBJ1-2
CASSRQGQDEKLFF	TRBV2	TRBJ1-4
CAIRGTSGGNTQYF	TRBV10-3	TRBJ2-3